This T cell receptor beta chain was captured by sequencing in a study of blood T cell repertoires in COVID-19. Only in-frame clones appear in the TCRdb table, and some are missing; sequencing was by immunoSEQ multiplex PCR. The table includes some 430,000 clones, about 90% detected once. The germline V and J ends were trimmed by 7 bases and 0 bases, with 10 bases remaining between them. CDR1 and CDR2 (germline): MDHEN, SYDVKM. The CDR3 covers 13 residues. Before being deemed recovered, Cohort 3 donors had two negative PCRs, clearance, or symptom resolution. The rearrangement uses TRBV28 and TRBJ2-7; D possibly corresponds to TRBD2 (6 bases). This TCR was sampled from a man aged 18 to 35 who had recovered from COVID-19. Material: PBMCs or T cells enriched from blood (not recorded which). The CDR3 here is CASIRGGSYEQYF. The DNA of the CDR3 is TGTGCCAGCATACGGGGAGGCTCCTACGAGCAGTACTTC.